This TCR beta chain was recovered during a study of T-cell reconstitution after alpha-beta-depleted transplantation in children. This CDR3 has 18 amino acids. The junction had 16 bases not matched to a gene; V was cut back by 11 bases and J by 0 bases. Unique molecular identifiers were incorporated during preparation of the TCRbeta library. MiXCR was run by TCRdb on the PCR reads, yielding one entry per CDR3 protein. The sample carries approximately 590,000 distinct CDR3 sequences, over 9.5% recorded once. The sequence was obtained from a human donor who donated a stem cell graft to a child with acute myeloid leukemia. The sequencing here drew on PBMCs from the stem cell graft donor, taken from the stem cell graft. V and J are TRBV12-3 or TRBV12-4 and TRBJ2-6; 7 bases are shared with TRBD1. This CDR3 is CACRRMGQLSSGANVLTF. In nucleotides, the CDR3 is TGTGCCTGCCGGAGGATGGGACAGCTCTCCTCTGGGGCCAACGTCCTGACTTTC.